The 20 T cell receptor beta chains below all came from one sample that was sequenced in a study of response to subunit inactivated influenza vaccine. TCRdb processed the RT-PCR reads anew with MiXCR; each CDR3 protein has one entry. Altogether approximately 680,000 distinct CDR3 sequences are present, approximately 15% being singletons, with the ten largest covering 9.5% to 13%. The sample in question was PBMCs from blood, obtained 11 to 12 days after vaccination. These TCRs come from a man aged 45-65 years who received an inactivated influenza vaccine.

The chain combines TRBV10-3 with TRBJ2-3; TRBD2 matches 7 bases. CDR1 and CDR2 from the germline V gene are ENHRY and SYGVKD. Trimming at V came to 9 bases and at J to 0 bases, leaving 3 bases not matched to a gene. This CDR3 is built from 13 residues. The CDR3 region is CAISAGSTDTQYF. DNA of the CDR3: TGTGCCATTTCAGCGGGAAGCACAGATACGCAGTATTTT.

A few counts support this clonotype. J is TRBJ1-1 and V is TRBV3-1; weak D call: TRBD1 (5 bases). The germline CDR1 and CDR2 sequences are LGHDT and YNNKEL (reference sequence). Trimming removed 0 bases from V and 6 bases from J, with 14 bases in between. CDR3 length equals 15 residues. The CDR3 is CASSQDRGRMAEAFF. CDR3 in DNA: TGTGCCAGCAGCCAAGATCGGGGCAGAATGGCTGAAGCTTTCTTT.

V gene TRBV4-1 combines with J gene TRBJ2-6; no firm D call. The CDR3 covers 12 residues. With 0 bases removed from V and 16 bases from J, the gap between germline ends came to 10 bases. CDR1 and CDR2 (germline): MGHRA, YSYEKL. Here the CDR3 reads CASSQDRLVLTF. The CDR3 nucleotides are TGCGCCAGCAGCCAAGACAGGCTCGTACTGACTTTC.

This clonotype has more than one count but fewer than ten. The V call is TRBV12-3 or TRBV12-4, the J call TRBJ1-1; the match to TRBD1 covers 7 bases. V was clipped by 5 bases and J by 3 bases; unmatched bases: 6. The CDR3 sequence is 14 residues long. The CDR3: CASSTRQGHTEAFF. Here the CDR3 DNA reads TGTGCCAGCAGTACCCGACAGGGACACACTGAAGCTTTCTTT.

V gene TRBV7-2 combines with J gene TRBJ2-4; 10 positions match TRBD1. CDR3 length equals 13 residues. Germline V CDR1 and CDR2: SGHTA, FQGNSA. The trim removed 5 bases at V and 10 bases at J, leaving 5 bases unmatched. CDR3 nucleotides: TGTGCCAGCAGCGCGACAGGGGGCGGTATTCAGTACTTC. It specifies CASSATGGGIQYF.

This clonotype was seen a few times. The chain uses TRBV25-1 and TRBJ2-2, with 9 bases identical to TRBD1. Germline CDR1 MGHDK, CDR2 SYGVNS. This CDR3 spans 14 amino acids. The V segment lost 11 bases and the J segment 0 bases; nucleotides outside the gene matches: 4. CDR3 in amino acids: CARGQGTNTGELFF. The CDR3 DNA reads TGTGCCCGCGGACAGGGGACGAACACCGGGGAGCTGTTTTTT.

This clonotype has only a few counts. The rearrangement uses TRBV12-3 or TRBV12-4 and TRBJ1-6, with 11 positions matching TRBD1. The V segment lost 6 bases and the J segment 10 bases; nucleotides outside the gene matches: 8. This CDR3 contains 15 residues. In DNA form, the CDR3 reads TGTGCCAGCAGCCGGGACAGGGGGGTCGGCTCACCCCTCCACTTT. The encoded protein is CASSRDRGVGSPLHF.

The table lists this clonotype with a few counts. The J gene is TRBJ1-2, the V gene TRBV28, with unresolved D. The V gene's germline CDR1 is MDHEN and CDR2 SYDVKM. This CDR3 is 13 amino acids long. V lost 3 bases and J 6 bases, leaving 11 bases between the germline ends. CDR3 coding DNA: TGTGCCAGCAGTTTTCGGATGGTGGATGGCTACACCTTC. It yields the protein CASSFRMVDGYTF.

V and J are TRBV7-9 and TRBJ2-5; 9 bases line up with TRBD2. The V gene end was trimmed by 2 bases and the J gene end by 8 bases; junction bases not matched to a gene: 9. Germline V gene sequence: CDR1 SEHNR, CDR2 FQNEAQ (reference sequence). The CDR3 is made up of 15 amino acids. CDR3 in DNA: TGTGCCAGCAGCTTACCAGCGGGGGGTCTAGAAACCCAGTACTTC. It yields the protein CASSLPAGGLETQYF.

CDR3 sequence (DNA): TGTGCCAGCAGCGCCGCGGGAGTGGGGACCCAGTACTTC. Protein sequence: CASSAAGVGTQYF. The rearrangement links TRBV5-6 to TRBJ2-5; 7 bases map to TRBD2. Germline V lookup: CDR1 SGHDT, CDR2 YYEEEE. The CDR3 loop spans 13 amino acids. V gave up 4 bases and J gave up 7 bases; unmatched junction bases: 7. Drawing the rest from reference TRBV5-6 and TRBJ2-5, the complete variable domain is DAGVTQSPTHLIKTRGQQVTLRCSPKSGHDTVSWYQQALGQGPQFIFQYYEEEERQRGNFPDRFSGHQFPNYSSELNVNALLLGDSALYLCASSAAGVGTQYFGPGTRLLVL.

This clonotype has more than one count but fewer than ten. The V gene is TRBV30, the J gene TRBJ2-1; D might be TRBD2 (6 bases). This CDR3 is built from 15 residues. Trimming removed 2 bases at V and 0 bases at J, with 11 bases between. Germline CDR1 reads GTSNPN; CDR2 reads SVGIG (reference sequence). The CDR3 here is CAWSSSGYSYNEQFF. CDR3 DNA sequence: TGTGCCTGGAGTTCCAGCGGGTACTCCTACAATGAGCAGTTCTTC.

This clonotype was seen a few times. This rearrangement joins TRBV20-1 to TRBJ2-5; 14 bases are shared with TRBD2. This CDR3 is 16 amino acids long. V shed 3 bases, J shed 1 base, and the junction held 4 bases outside the gene matches. Per the germline V gene, CDR1 is DFQATT and CDR2 is SNEGSKA (reference sequence). The CDR3 DNA reads TGCAGTGCTAGCCATGGGACTAGCGGGAGCCAAGAGACCCAGTACTTC. This encodes CSASHGTSGSQETQYF.

The chain links TRBV4-2 to TRBJ1-5, with 8 bases matching TRBD1. Germline loops: CDR1 LGHNA, CDR2 YNFKEQ. Trimming removed 0 bases from V and 7 bases from J; junction bases left unmatched: 5. This CDR3 comprises 15 residues. DNA of the CDR3: TGTGCCAGCAGCCAAGAGGGACAGGCGCAGCAGCCCCAGCATTTT. It translates to CASSQEGQAQQPQHF.

V gene TRBV4-1 combines with J gene TRBJ1-2; no clear D gene. This CDR3 region has 16 residues. Per the germline V gene, CDR1 is MGHRA and CDR2 is YSYEKL. V was shortened by 2 bases and J by 0 bases, with 13 bases between the two germline ends. CDR3 sequence (DNA): TGCGCCAGCAGCCAACGGGGAGGGCCGACTAACTATGGCTACACCTTC. The encoded protein is CASSQRGGPTNYGYTF.

The chain couples TRBV12-3 or TRBV12-4 to TRBJ2-5; D possibly corresponds to TRBD2 (5 bases). The CDR3 contains 13 residues. V lost 6 bases and J 4 bases, leaving 12 bases between the germline ends. Here the CDR3 DNA reads TGTGCCAGCAGACACATAGGAGGAGAGACCCAGTACTTC. Its protein is CASRHIGGETQYF.

The gene calls are TRBV20-1 and TRBJ1-1; a possible D gene is TRBD1 (5 bases). The V gene lost 6 bases and the J gene lost 4 bases, with 12 bases spanning the gap. CDR3 size: 12 residues. Per germline, CDR1 DFQATT and CDR2 SNEGSKA (reference sequence). The CDR3 nucleotides read TGCAGTGCCCTTAAGGGGCTCACTGAAGCTTTCTTT. Translation gives CSALKGLTEAFF.

This clonotype occurred a few times. The V and J genes are TRBV18 and TRBJ2-7, with D unclear. The CDR3 loop spans 13 amino acids. Trimming shortened V by 1 base and J by 2 bases, and 6 bases separated the two germline ends. Germline V gene data show CDR1 as KGHSH and CDR2 as LQKENI. The CDR3 reads CASSPQGAYEQYF. The CDR3 DNA sequence: TGTGCCAGCTCACCACAGGGCGCCTACGAGCAGTACTTC.

In its sample, this clonotype was seen a few times. This chain connects TRBV20-1 to TRBJ1-4, with D uncertain. The CDR3 length is 14 residues. The germline gives CDR1 DFQATT, CDR2 SNEGSKA (reference sequence). V was trimmed by 4 bases and J by 4 bases, leaving 13 bases between them. Here the CDR3 DNA reads TGCAGTGCTACAAGTACAGAGAGTAATGAAAAACTGTTTTTT. The encoded protein is CSATSTESNEKLFF.

This clonotype came up many times. The J gene is TRBJ1-3, the V gene TRBV7-2, with D hard to call. Between the trimmed V and J ends, which lost 5 bases and 0 bases, there was a span of 8 bases. Germline V CDR1 and CDR2: SGHTA, FQGNSA. The CDR3 sequence is 14 residues long. CDR3 sequence (DNA): TGTGCCAGCAGCCCTGGTTTCTCTGGAAACACCATATATTTT. Translated, it gives CASSPGFSGNTIYF.

V gene TRBV12-3 or TRBV12-4 combines with J gene TRBJ2-5; maybe TRBD2 (5 bases). Trimming removed 6 bases at V and 5 bases at J, with 13 bases between. This CDR3 has 13 amino acids. CDR3 sequence reads: CASSPSRRETQYF. CDR3 DNA sequence: TGTGCCAGCAGCCCTTCAAGGAGGGAGACCCAGTACTTC.